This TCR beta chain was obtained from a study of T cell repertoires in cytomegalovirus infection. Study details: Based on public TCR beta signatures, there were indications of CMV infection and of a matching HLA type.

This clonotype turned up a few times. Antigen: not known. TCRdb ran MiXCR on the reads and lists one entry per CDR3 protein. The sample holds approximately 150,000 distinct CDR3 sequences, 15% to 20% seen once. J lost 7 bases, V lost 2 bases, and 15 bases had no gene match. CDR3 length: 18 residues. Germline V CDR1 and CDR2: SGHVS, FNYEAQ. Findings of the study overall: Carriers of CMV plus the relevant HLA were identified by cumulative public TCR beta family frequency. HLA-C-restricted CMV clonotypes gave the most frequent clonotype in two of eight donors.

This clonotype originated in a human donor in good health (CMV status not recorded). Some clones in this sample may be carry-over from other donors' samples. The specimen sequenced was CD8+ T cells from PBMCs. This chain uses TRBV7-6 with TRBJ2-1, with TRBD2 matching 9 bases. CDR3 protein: CASSLRHSAGGPWNEQFF. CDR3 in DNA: TGTGCCAGCAGCTTAAGGCACTCCGCGGGAGGGCCCTGGAATGAGCAGTTCTTC.